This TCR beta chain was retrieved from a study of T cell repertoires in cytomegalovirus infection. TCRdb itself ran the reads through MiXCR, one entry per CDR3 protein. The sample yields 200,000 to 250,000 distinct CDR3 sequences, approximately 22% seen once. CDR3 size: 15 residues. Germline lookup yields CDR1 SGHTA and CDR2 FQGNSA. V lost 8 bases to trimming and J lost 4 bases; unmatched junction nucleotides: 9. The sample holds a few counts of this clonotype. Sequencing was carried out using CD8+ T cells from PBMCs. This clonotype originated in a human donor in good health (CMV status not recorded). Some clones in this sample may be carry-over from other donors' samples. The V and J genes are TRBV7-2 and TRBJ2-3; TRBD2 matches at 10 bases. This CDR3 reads CASHRSGGWADTQYF. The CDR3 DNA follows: TGTGCCAGCCACCGTAGCGGGGGGTGGGCAGATACGCAGTATTTT.